This T cell receptor beta chain was identified during a study of Ad26.COV2.S vaccination and SARS-CoV-2 variants (dated by TCRdb to the early 2020s). At the level of the whole study: Vaccine-arm donors came from COV1001, a multicentre, randomized, double-blind, placebo-controlled phase I-IIa trial of Ad26.COV2.S in healthy adults. Trial participants were randomized into five groups of five: low-dose or high-dose Ad26.COV2.S given once or twice, or placebo on both occasions. Investigators remained blinded to trial group allocation during experiments and outcome assessment. Ad26.COV2.S was given intramuscularly at 5x10^10 or 1x10^11 viral particles, as a single shot or as two shots 56 days apart. TCRbeta repertoire sequencing served as the tool for gauging how specific and how broad the SARS-CoV-2-reactive T cell receptors were following Ad26.COV2.S vaccination. The TCR-sequenced set comprised around 30 samples: some 20 Ad26.COV2.S vaccine recipients, 5 placebo recipients and 8 SARS-CoV-2 convalescent individuals. Overall results and qualifications from the work: According to the authors, total T cell responses may have been underestimated by the TCR breadth and depth analyses. The study was not powered for comparison of responses between vaccine doses or regimens. After vaccination, substantial breadth of spike-specific CD8+ and CD4+ T cell responses was reported. Higher spike-specific TCR breadth was observed in Ad26.COV2.S recipients than in placebo recipients (P = 0.0014). Vaccine and placebo recipients had comparable non-spike TCR breadth, which fits with the vaccine containing only spike.

The immunoSEQ Assay was the method used to sequence TCRbeta CDR3 regions. After extraction, genomic DNA underwent amplification by bias-controlled multiplex PCR, followed by high-throughput sequencing. The paper's data handling went like this. To quantify the absolute abundance of every unique TCRbeta CDR3 region, sequences were collapsed and filtered. Usable DNA was measured by amplifying reference genes present in all nucleated cells, and TCRbeta template counts were normalized to that usable DNA to estimate T cell fraction. Repertoire TCRs were annotated as SARS-CoV-2-specific by exact matching of V gene, CDR3 amino acid sequence and J gene to a known reactive TCR set. The reference SARS-CoV-2 TCR set was derived from MIRA and filtered for enrichment in COVID-19-positive ImmuneCODE repertoires, a step that removed public or cross-reactive TCRs. Using the MIRA antigens, annotated TCRs were further analysed by specific ORF or by position within an ORF. Depth was the summed frequency of annotated unique rearrangements, while breadth was defined as annotated unique rearrangements over total unique productive rearrangements. TCR breadth was compared between groups using two-sided Wilcoxon rank-sum tests. TCRdb took over this immuneACCESS table, retaining in-frame rearrangements with V and J assigned. Such tables are incomplete; in checked studies, under half of the missing clones stem from an unresolved V gene, and the remainder is unexplained. V and J calls and clone size are given by that table; D and trimming were obtained from the DNA. Present in this sample are 350,000 to 500,000 clones, 90% of which were seen just once. In total, the top ten clones hold roughly 4% of the sample.

In the germline V gene, CDR1 corresponds to SGHDT and CDR2 to YYEEEE. The CDR3 has 18 amino acids, counting the end cysteine and phenylalanine. Just the 54-base CDR3 DNA is kept, in frame starting at base 1. Relative to germline, V is missing 3 bases and J is missing 1 base, with 8 bases of the junction outside any gene match. Concerning this clone: This clone's antigen is unknown. The record has no base qualities; no much larger clone is one base away.

The sample's treatment or condition, from its label and the paper: around 19 received Ad26.COV2.S at low or high dose, single or two shots; 5 received placebo; per-sample allocation not given. For vaccine and placebo recipients, repertoires were sequenced using samples collected on day 63 after the first injection. In Cohort 1b, roughly 26 adults aged 18-55 years were enrolled at a single site in Boston, USA, between 29 July and 7 August 2020. Ad26.COV2.S was a replication-incompetent adenovirus type 26 vector that expressed a prefusion-stabilized SARS-CoV-2 spike protein derived from the original Wuhan strain.

The sequence derives from a person aged 18-60 years who received the Ad26.COV2.S COVID-19 vaccine or a placebo. This specimen consisted of peripheral blood, obtained in a trial of Ad26.COV2.S vaccine versus placebo. The chain joins TRBV5-6 to TRBJ2-3, with TRBD2 identical over 13 junction bases. The DNA is TGTGCCAGCAGCTCTACTAGCGGGAGGGCCCTCGGCACAGATACGCAGTATTTT. Protein translation: CASSSTSGRALGTDTQYF.